Below are 21 T cell receptor beta chains sequenced from a single sample in a study of immune heterogeneity within non-small cell lung tumors. TCRs were amplified from 600 to 700 ng gDNA of bulk tumor per sample. Several spatially distant biopsies were obtained per primary tumor intraoperatively. These patients got curative surgery after being newly diagnosed with untreated non-small cell lung cancer. TCR beta CDR3 was amplified by multiplex PCR using 32 V and 13 J primers. TCRdb fed the multiplex PCR reads into MiXCR, producing one record per CDR3 protein. The top ten hold 3% to 4.5% of the sample, which has some 5,500 distinct CDR3 sequences, 18% seen once. The sequenced sample was lung tumor tissue. The source is a man aged 35 to 55 with non-small cell lung cancer.

Relative to its sample, this clonotype is medium-sized (0.01 to 0.1%). The rearrangement uses TRBV19 and TRBJ1-5, with D possibly TRBD1 on 6 matching bases. Germline CDR1 LNHDA, CDR2 SQIVND (reference sequence). CDR3 length: 18 residues. Trimming took off 5 bases at V and 1 base at J, with 21 bases between the two ends. CDR3 sequence (DNA): TGTGCCAGTAGTGTACAGGGAATTTCAGCTTTAAGCAATCAGCCCCAGCATTTT. This gives the protein CASSVQGISALSNQPQHF.

Comments on this clonotype: A read error is possible here, since a much larger clone lies one base away. The chain links TRBV28 to TRBJ2-1; 11 bases map to TRBD2. The germline V gene has CDR1 MDHEN and CDR2 SYDVKM. There are 21 residues in the CDR3. CDR3 protein: CASSLPMGLADPPSSYNEQLF. In DNA, the CDR3 is TGTGCCAGCAGCCTCCCCATGGGACTAGCGGACCCACCAAGCTCCTACAATGAGCAGCTCTTC.

With respect to this clonotype: A much larger clone sits a single nucleotide away, making a read error possible. V and J are TRBV6-1 and TRBJ2-1, with 9 bases matching TRBD2. The CDR3 length is 18 residues. V was clipped by 3 bases and J by 4 bases; unmatched bases: 13. CDR1 is MNHNS and CDR2 is SASEGT in the germline V gene. The CDR3 region has the DNA TGTGCCAGCAGTGAGGGGGGCGGGGGGGGGGGGATATACAATGAGCAGTTCTTC. It is translated as CASSEGGGGGGIYNEQFF.

This clonotype was found many times. The rearrangement joins TRBV20-1 to TRBJ2-5, with D perhaps assigned TRBD1 or TRBD2 (5 bases each). Germline V lookup: CDR1 DFQATT, CDR2 SNEGSKA (reference sequence). Trimming cost V 6 bases and J 5 bases, with 19 bases left between them. The CDR3 spans 14 residues. CDR3 loop: CSALGRTRRETQYF. In DNA form, the CDR3 reads TGCAGTGCACTGGGACGCACAAGGAGGGAGACCCAGTACTTC.

This clonotype has just a few counts. The gene calls are TRBV6-2 or TRBV6-3 and TRBJ2-5; possibly TRBD2 for D (5 bases). Between the trimmed V and J ends, which lost 5 bases and 4 bases, there was a span of 11 bases. Germline V gives CDR1 MNHEY, CDR2 SVGEGT. This CDR3 has 13 residues. CDR3 protein: CASSPGIPETQYF. CDR3 bases: TGTGCCAGCAGTCCCGGGATCCCAGAGACCCAGTACTTC.

The V and J genes are TRBV20-1 and TRBJ1-4; TRBD1 is a possible D gene (5 bases). The germline gives CDR1 DFQATT, CDR2 SNEGSKA (reference sequence). The CDR3 is 17 amino acids. V was trimmed by 1 base and J by 5 bases, leaving 20 bases between them. The CDR3 bases are TGCAGTGCTAGAGTTGAGACAGCTCAACGATGGAATGAAAAACTGTTTTTT. Its protein product is CSARVETAQRWNEKLFF.

Comment on this clonotype: This could be a read error, since a much larger clone is one nucleotide away. Because it lacks the conserved phenylalanine or tryptophan at the end, this CDR3 is likely a read error. The chain recombines TRBV5-1 with TRBJ2-2; TRBD2 matches at 7 bases. Looked up from germline, CDR1 is SGHRS and CDR2 is YFSETQ. CDR3 length equals 14 residues. After removal of 5 bases from V and 4 bases from J, the junction contained 5 bases not matched to a gene. The CDR3 coding sequence is TGCGCCAGCAGGGGAGGGGATAGCACCGGGGAGCTGTTTTCT. Translation gives CASRGGDSTGELFS.

Comment on this clonotype: The conserved phenylalanine or tryptophan normally closing the CDR3 is absent here, so this likely arose from a read error. It is unclear where the CDR3 begins or ends on the DNA, so no DNA is shown, and the CDR3 is as TCRdb lists it. The chain couples TRBV28 to TRBJ2-3; TRBD1, the table's D call, was not compared with the DNA. Germline lookup yields CDR1 MDHEN and CDR2 SYDVKM. The CDR3 numbers 15 amino acids, ends counted. The CDR3 sequence is CASSPISPSGQYFGP.

This clonotype rates as medium-sized. The rearrangement joins TRBV5-1 to TRBJ1-2; 9 positions match TRBD1. V was pared by 2 bases and J by 8 bases, with 7 bases of the junction left unmatched. CDR3 length: 14 residues. CDR1 and CDR2 (germline): SGHRS, YFSETQ. CDR3 coding DNA: TGCGCCAGCAGCTTTGAAGGGACAGGGAAGGGCTACACCTTC. Translating it yields CASSFEGTGKGYTF.

This clonotype is labeled medium-sized. The V gene is TRBV6-1, the J gene TRBJ1-1, with D unresolved. V dropped 6 bases and J dropped 4 bases, with 6 bases sitting between them. This CDR3 contains 11 residues. The germline V gene has CDR1 MNHNS and CDR2 SASEGT. As DNA, the CDR3 is TGTGCCAGCAGGGATAGCACTGAAGCTTTCTTT. Encoded protein: CASRDSTEAFF.

This clonotype is termed medium-sized. The rearrangement joins TRBV30 to TRBJ2-3, with 7 nucleotides matching TRBD1. Germline V gene sequence: CDR1 GTSNPN, CDR2 SVGIG (reference sequence). CDR3 length: 14 amino acids. Trimming removed 3 bases from V and 6 bases from J; junction bases left unmatched: 9. The CDR3 DNA follows: TGTGCCTGGAGACCACCGACAGGGTTCGATACGCAGTATTTT. The encoded protein is CAWRPPTGFDTQYF. The complete variable domain, with remaining parts taken from reference TRBV30 and TRBJ2-3, reads SQTIHQWPATLVQPVGSPLSLECTVEGTSNPNLYWYRQAAGRGLQLLFYSVGIGQISSEVPQNLSASRPQDRQFILSSKKLLLSDSGFYLCAWRPPTGFDTQYFGPGTRLTVL.

This clonotype is labeled large. The rearrangement uses TRBV27 and TRBJ2-7; D might be TRBD2 (5 bases). There are 14 residues in the CDR3. V was trimmed by 2 bases and J by 5 bases, leaving 13 bases between them. The germline V gene encodes CDR1 MNHEY and CDR2 SMNVEV (reference sequence). The CDR3 DNA follows: TGTGCCAGCAGTTTAGGAGGAAAGGGTCACGAGCAGTACTTC. Translation: CASSLGGKGHEQYF.

Sample share makes this clonotype medium-sized. This chain connects TRBV4-2 to TRBJ2-7; D gene uncertain. The CDR3 extends over 15 amino acids. Per the germline V gene, CDR1 is LGHNA and CDR2 is YNFKEQ. V was shortened by 4 bases and J by 3 bases, with 16 bases between the two germline ends. DNA for the CDR3: TGTGCCAGCAGCCCCCGCTCTAGAGAGTACTACGAGCAGTACTTC. It specifies CASSPRSREYYEQYF.

A note on this clonotype: It is likely a read error, because the conserved phenylalanine at the end of the CDR3 is missing. Because the CDR3's place on the DNA is in doubt, the DNA is left out and the CDR3 is given as listed by TCRdb. This chain links TRBV11-3 with TRBJ2-3; the D segment call TRBD1 is taken from the table without a DNA check. Germline CDR1 and CDR2: SGHNT and YENEEA. Both ends counted, the CDR3 spans 13 residues. CDR3 sequence: CASSLGDRQYFGP.

This clonotype is termed medium-sized (0.01 to 0.1%). The CDR3 DNA follows: TGTGCCAGCAGCTCGATTAGCGGGAGCCGGGCCGAGCAGTACTTC. It yields the protein CASSSISGSRAEQYF. J is TRBJ2-7 and V is TRBV28; 9 positions agree with TRBD2. This CDR3 is 15 amino acids long. V lost 6 bases and J lost 6; bases outside the gene matches: 12. Germline V gene data show CDR1 as MDHEN and CDR2 as SYDVKM.

With regard to this clonotype: A much larger clonotype is one base distant, so this may be a read error. The rearrangement uses TRBV4-3 and TRBJ2-7; D unresolved. CDR3 length: 14 residues. Germline V gene data show CDR1 as LGHNA and CDR2 as YSLEER. The CDR3 loop is CANSAETVSYEQYF. DNA for the CDR3: TGCGCCAACAGCGCGGAGACGGTCTCCTACGAGCAGTACTTC.

This clonotype was detected ten times or more. V gene TRBV6-2 or TRBV6-3 combines with J gene TRBJ2-7; D possibly corresponds to TRBD1 (6 bases). Germline CDR1 is MNHEY and CDR2 is SVGEGT. Trimming removed 1 base at V and 6 bases at J, with 16 bases between. The CDR3 consists of 15 residues. The CDR3 DNA sequence: TGTGCCAGCAGTTACTACCCAGCGAGAGGGGGCGAGCAGTACTTC. It translates to CASSYYPARGGEQYF.

The sample holds many counts of this clonotype. The genes are TRBV7-9 and TRBJ2-1; the match to TRBD2 covers 10 bases. V gave up 1 base and J gave up 7 bases; unmatched junction bases: 4. The CDR3 spans 15 residues. CDR1 and CDR2 from the germline V gene are SEHNR and FQNEAQ (reference sequence). The CDR3 reads CASSLEASGRNEQFF. CDR3 sequence (DNA): TGTGCCAGCAGCTTAGAGGCTAGCGGGAGAAATGAGCAGTTCTTC.

By share of the sample, this clonotype is medium-sized. This CDR3 is CASSSEGNLGQPQHF. The DNA of the CDR3 is TGTGCCAGCAGTTCAGAGGGGAATTTGGGTCAGCCCCAGCATTTT. The V and J genes are TRBV12-3 or TRBV12-4 and TRBJ1-5, with TRBD1 as a possible D gene (5 bases). The CDR3 runs 15 residues. The germline V and J ends were trimmed by 4 bases and 6 bases, with 16 bases remaining between them.

Notes on this clonotype: This may stem from a read error, because a much larger clone lies one nucleotide away. The chain couples TRBV15 to TRBJ2-7; D is perhaps TRBD2 (7 bases). Germline CDR1 and CDR2: LNHNV and YYDKDF (reference sequence). This CDR3 contains 15 residues. The CDR3, as DNA: TGTGCCGCCAGCAGAGAGGGGGGGGGGCGCGTTGAGCAGTACTTC. Protein sequence: CAASREGGGRVEQYF.

In its sample, this clonotype is medium-sized. The chain is built from TRBV5-1 and TRBJ2-7; D gene ambiguous. The CDR3 totals 16 residues. Germline loops: CDR1 SGHRS, CDR2 YFSETQ. Between the trimmed V and J ends, which lost 1 base and 0 bases, there was a span of 14 bases. CDR3 bases: TGCGCCAGCAGCTTGTCCCCAGGCGGAGTCTCCTACGAGCAGTACTTC. Residues: CASSLSPGGVSYEQYF.